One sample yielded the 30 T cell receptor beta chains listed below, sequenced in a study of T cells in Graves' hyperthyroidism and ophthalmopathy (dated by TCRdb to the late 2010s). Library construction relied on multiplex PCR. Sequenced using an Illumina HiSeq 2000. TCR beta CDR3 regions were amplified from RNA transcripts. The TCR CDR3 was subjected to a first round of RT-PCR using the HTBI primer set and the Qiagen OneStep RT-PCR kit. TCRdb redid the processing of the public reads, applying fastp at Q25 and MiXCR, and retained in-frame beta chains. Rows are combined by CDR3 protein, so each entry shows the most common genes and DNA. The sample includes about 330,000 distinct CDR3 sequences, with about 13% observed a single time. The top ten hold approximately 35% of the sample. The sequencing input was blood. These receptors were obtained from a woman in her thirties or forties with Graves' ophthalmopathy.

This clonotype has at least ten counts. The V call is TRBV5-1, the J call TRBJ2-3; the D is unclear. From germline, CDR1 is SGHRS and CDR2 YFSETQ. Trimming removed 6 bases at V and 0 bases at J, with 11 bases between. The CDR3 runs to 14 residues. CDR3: CASKPEPSTDTQYF. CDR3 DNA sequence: TGCGCCAGCAAACCAGAACCTAGCACAGATACGCAGTATTTT.

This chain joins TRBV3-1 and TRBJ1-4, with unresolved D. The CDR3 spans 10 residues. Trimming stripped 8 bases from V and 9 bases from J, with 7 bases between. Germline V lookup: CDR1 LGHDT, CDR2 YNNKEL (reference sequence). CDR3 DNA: TGTGCCAGCGGAACTCAAAAACTGTTTTTT. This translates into CASGTQKLFF.

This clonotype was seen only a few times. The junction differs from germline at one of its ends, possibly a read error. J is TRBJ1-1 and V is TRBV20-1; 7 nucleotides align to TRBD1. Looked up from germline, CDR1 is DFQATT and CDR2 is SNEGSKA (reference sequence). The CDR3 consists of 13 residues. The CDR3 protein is CSVSGTAPTETFF. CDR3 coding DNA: TGCAGTGTATCCGGGACAGCACCCACTGAAACTTTCTTT.

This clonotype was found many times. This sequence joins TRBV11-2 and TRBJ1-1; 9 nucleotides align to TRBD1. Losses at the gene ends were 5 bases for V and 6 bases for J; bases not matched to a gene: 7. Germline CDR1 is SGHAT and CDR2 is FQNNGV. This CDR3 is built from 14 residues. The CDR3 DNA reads TGTGCCAGCAGCCCGACAGGGGGATTCGCTGAAGCTTTCTTT. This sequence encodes CASSPTGGFAEAFF.

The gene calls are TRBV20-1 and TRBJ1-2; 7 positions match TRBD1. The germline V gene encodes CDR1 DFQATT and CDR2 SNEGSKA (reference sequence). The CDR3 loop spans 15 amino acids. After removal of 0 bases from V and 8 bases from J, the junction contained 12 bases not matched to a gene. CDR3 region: CSARDQGGLSHGYTF. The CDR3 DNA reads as TGCAGTGCTAGAGATCAGGGGGGTCTGAGTCACGGCTACACCTTC.

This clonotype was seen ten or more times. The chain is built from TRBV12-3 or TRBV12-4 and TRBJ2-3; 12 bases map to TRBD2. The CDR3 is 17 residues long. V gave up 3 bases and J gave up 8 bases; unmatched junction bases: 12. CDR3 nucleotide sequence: TGTGCCAGCAGTTTGTTAGCTAGCGGGAGGGCCGGGTCTACGCAGTATTTT. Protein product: CASSLLASGRAGSTQYF.

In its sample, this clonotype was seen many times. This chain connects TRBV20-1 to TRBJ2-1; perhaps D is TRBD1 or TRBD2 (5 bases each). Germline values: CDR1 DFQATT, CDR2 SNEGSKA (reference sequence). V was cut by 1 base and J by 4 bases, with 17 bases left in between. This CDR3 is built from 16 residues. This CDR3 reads CSARGYGDLPYNEQFF. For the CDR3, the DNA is TGCAGTGCTAGAGGTTACGGGGACCTACCTTACAATGAGCAGTTCTTC.

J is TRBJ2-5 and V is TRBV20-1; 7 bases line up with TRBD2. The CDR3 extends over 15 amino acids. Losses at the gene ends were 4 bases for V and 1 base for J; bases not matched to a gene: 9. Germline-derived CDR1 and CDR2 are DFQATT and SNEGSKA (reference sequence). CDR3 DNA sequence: TGCAGTGCTATCGTGCTTTGGGGGGGCCAAGAGACCCAGTACTTC. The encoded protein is CSAIVLWGGQETQYF.

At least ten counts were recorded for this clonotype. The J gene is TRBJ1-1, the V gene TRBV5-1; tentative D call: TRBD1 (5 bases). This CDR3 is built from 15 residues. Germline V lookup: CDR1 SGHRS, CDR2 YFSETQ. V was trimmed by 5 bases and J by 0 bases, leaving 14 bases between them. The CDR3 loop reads CASRRTDTLNTEAFF. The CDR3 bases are TGCGCCAGCAGGAGAACGGACACACTGAACACTGAAGCTTTCTTT.

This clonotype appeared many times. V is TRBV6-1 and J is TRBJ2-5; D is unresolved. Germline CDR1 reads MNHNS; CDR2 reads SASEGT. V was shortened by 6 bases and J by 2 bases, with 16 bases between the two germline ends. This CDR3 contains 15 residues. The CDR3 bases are TGTGCCAGCAGATTTTTAGGTTTTTTTCAAGAGACCCAGTACTTC. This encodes CASRFLGFFQETQYF.

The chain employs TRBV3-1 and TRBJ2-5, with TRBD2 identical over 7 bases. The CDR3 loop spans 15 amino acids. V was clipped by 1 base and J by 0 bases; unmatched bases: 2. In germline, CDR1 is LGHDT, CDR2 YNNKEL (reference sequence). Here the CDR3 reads CASSQGGGYQETQYF. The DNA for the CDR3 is TGTGCCAGCAGCCAAGGGGGGGGGTACCAAGAGACCCAGTACTTC.

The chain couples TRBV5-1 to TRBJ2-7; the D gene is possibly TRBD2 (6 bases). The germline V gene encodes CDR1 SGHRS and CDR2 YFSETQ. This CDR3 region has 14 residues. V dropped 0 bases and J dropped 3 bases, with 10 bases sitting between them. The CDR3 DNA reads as TGCGCCAGCAGCTTGGTTGCGGGGCACTACGAGCAGTACTTC. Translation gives CASSLVAGHYEQYF.

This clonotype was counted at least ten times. CDR3 nucleotide sequence: TGTGCCAGCAGTCCAGGAATCACTGAAGCTTTCTTT. Translation gives CASSPGITEAFF. J is TRBJ1-1 and V is TRBV6-1; D unclear. Trimming pared 5 bases from V and 4 bases from J, leaving 8 bases between. The V gene's germline CDR1 is MNHNS and CDR2 SASEGT. This CDR3 region has 12 residues.

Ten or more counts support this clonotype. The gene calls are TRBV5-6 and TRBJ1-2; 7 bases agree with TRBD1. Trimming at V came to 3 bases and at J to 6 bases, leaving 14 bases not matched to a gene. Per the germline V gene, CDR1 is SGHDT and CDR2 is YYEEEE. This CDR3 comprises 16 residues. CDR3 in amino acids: CASSSPGQTSPNGYTF. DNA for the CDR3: TGTGCCAGCAGCTCGCCGGGACAGACTTCCCCTAATGGCTACACCTTC.

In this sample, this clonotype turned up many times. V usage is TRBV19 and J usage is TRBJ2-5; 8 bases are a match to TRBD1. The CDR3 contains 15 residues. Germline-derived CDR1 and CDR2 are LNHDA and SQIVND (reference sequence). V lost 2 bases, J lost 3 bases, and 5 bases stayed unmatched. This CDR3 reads CASSIQTGEEETQYF. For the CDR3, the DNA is TGTGCCAGTAGTATACAGACAGGGGAGGAAGAGACCCAGTACTTC.

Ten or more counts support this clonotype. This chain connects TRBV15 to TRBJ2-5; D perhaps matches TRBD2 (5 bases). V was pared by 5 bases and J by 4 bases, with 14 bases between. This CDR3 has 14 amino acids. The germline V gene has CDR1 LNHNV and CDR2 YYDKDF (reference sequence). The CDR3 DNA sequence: TGTGCCACCAGCGGCTTCGGACGGGGAGAGACCCAGTACTTC. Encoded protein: CATSGFGRGETQYF. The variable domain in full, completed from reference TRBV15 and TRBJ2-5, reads DAMVIQNPRYQVTQFGKPVTLSCSQTLNHNVMYWYQQKSSQAPKLLFHYYDKDFNNEADTPDNFQSRRPNTSFCFLDIRSPGLGDTAMYLCATSGFGRGETQYFGPGTRLLVL.

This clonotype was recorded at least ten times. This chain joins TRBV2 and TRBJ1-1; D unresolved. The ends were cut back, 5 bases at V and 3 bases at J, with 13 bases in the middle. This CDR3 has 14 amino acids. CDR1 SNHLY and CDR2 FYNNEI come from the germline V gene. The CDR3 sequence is CASSRPYGDTEAFF. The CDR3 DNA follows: TGTGCCAGCAGTCGGCCTTACGGGGACACTGAAGCTTTCTTT.

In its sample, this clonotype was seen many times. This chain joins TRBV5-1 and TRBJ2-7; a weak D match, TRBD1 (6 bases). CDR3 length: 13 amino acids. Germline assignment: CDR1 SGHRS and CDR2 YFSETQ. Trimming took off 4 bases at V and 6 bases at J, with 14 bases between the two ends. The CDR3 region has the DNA TGCGCCAGCAGCCCGAAGACAGGCGGCGAGCAGTACTTC. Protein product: CASSPKTGGEQYF.

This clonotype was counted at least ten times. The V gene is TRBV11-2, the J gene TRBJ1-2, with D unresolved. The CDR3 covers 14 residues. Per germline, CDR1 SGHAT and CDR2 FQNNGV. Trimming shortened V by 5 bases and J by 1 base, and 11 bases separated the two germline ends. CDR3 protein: CASSPSGSNYGYTF. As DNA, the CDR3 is TGTGCCAGCAGCCCCTCCGGAAGTAACTATGGCTACACCTTC.

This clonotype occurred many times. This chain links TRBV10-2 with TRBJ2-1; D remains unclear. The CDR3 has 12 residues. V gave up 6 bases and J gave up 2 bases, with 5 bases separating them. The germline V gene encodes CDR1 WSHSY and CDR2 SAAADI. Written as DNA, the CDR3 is TGCGCCAGCAGGTCTGCCTACAATGAGCAGTTCTTC. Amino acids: CASRSAYNEQFF.

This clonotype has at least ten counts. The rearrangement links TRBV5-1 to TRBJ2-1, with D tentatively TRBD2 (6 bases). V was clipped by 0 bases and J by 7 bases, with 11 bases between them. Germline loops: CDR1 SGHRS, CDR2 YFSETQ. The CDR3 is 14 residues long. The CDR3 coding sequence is TGCGCCAGCAGCTTGGGGGCCCGGGGGAATGAGCAGTTCTTC. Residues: CASSLGARGNEQFF.

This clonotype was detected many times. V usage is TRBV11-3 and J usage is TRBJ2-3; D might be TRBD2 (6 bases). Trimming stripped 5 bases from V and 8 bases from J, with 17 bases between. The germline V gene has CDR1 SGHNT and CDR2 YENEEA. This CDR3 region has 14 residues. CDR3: CASSRGEWGVTQYF. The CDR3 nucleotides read TGTGCCAGCAGCCGCGGGGAGTGGGGGGTTACGCAGTATTTT.

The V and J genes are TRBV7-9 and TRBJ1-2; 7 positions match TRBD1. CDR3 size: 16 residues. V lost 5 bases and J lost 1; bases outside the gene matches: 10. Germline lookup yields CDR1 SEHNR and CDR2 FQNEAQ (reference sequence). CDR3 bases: TGTGCCAGCAGCCCATGGCGACAGGGACTTAACTATGGCTACACCTTC. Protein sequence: CASSPWRQGLNYGYTF.

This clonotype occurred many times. CDR3 protein: CASSFMTAFVFF. Written as DNA, the CDR3 is TGTGCCAGCAGCTTTATGACAGCCTTTGTTTTCTTT. The chain has TRBV11-3 and TRBJ1-1, with a tentative D call TRBD1 (5 bases). The CDR3 covers 12 residues. Per germline, CDR1 SGHNT and CDR2 YENEEA. Deletions cut 3 bases from V and 13 bases from J, with 15 bases between.

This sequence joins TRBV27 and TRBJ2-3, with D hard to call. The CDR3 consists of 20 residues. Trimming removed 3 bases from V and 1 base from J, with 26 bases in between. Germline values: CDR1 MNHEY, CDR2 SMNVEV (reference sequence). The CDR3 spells CASSFKPSSNQLHGTDTQYF. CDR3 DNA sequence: TGTGCCAGCAGTTTTAAGCCTTCCTCCAATCAATTACACGGCACAGATACGCAGTATTTT.

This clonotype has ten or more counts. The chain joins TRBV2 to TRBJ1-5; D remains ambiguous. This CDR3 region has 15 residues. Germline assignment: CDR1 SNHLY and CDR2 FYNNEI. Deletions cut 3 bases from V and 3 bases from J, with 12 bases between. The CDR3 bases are TGTGCCAGCAGTGATTTTCGGGCGAACAATCAGCCCCAGCATTTT. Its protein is CASSDFRANNQPQHF.

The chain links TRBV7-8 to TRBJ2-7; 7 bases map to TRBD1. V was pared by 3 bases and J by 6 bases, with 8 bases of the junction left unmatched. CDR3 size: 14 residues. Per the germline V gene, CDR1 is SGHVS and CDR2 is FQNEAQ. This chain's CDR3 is CASSLTGRRVEQYF. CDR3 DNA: TGTGCCAGCAGCTTGACAGGGCGGCGAGTCGAGCAGTACTTC. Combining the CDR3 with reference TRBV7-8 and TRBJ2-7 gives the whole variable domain GAGVSQSPRYKVAKRGQDVALRCDPISGHVSLFWYQQALGQGPEFLTYFQNEAQLDKSGLPSDRFFAERPEGSVSTLKIQRTQQEDSAVYLCASSLTGRRVEQYFGPGTRLTVT.

CDR3 nucleotide sequence: TGCGCCAGCAGTGAGCCTACGACCCGTTTTAGTCAACAGTTCTTC. It translates to CASSEPTTRFSQQFF. This chain joins TRBV10-2 and TRBJ2-1; no reliable D call. The CDR3 consists of 15 residues. V gave up 2 bases and J gave up 13 bases, with 21 bases separating them. Germline V lookup: CDR1 WSHSY, CDR2 SAAADI.

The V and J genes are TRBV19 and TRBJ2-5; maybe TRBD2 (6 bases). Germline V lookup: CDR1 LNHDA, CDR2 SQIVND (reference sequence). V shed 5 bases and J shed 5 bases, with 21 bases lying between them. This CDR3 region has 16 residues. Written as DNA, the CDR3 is TGTGCCAGTAGTCTTCACGGTCCGACGGGGAGGGAGACCCAGTACTTC. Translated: CASSLHGPTGRETQYF.

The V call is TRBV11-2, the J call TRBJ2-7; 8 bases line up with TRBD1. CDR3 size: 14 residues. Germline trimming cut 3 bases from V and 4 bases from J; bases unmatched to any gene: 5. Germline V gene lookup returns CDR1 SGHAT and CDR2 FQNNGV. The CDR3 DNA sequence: TGTGCCAGCAGCTTCGGCAGGGGGCAATACGAGCAGTACTTC. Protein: CASSFGRGQYEQYF.